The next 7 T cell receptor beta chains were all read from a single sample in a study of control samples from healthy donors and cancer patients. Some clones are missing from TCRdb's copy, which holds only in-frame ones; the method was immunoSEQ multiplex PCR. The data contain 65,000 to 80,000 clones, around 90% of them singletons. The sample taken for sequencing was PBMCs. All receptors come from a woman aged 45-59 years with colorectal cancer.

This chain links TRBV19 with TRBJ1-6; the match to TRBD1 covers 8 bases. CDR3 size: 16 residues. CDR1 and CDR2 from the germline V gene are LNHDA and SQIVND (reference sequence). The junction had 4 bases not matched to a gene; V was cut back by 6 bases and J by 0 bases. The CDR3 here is CASSQGASSYNSPLHF. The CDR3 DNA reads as TGTGCCAGTAGCCAGGGGGCGAGCTCCTATAATTCACCCCTCCACTTT.

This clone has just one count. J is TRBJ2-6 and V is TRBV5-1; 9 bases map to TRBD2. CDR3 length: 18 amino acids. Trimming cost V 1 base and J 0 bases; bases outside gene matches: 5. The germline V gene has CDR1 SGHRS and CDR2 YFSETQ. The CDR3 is CASSLSVAGASGANVLTF. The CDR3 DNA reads TGCGCCAGCAGCTTGAGCGTAGCGGGGGCCTCTGGGGCCAACGTCCTGACTTTC.

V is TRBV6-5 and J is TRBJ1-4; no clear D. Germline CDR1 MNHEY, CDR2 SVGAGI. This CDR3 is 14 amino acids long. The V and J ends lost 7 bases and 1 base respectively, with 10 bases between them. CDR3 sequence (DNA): TGTGCCAGCACAAACCCCGTAACTAATGAAAAACTGTTTTTT. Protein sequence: CASTNPVTNEKLFF.

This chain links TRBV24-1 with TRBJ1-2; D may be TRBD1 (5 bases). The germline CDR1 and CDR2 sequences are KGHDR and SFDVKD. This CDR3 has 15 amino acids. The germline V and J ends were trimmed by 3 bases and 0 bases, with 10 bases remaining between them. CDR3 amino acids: CATSDPGTPNYGYTF. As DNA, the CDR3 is TGTGCCACCAGTGATCCCGGGACGCCTAACTATGGCTACACCTTC.

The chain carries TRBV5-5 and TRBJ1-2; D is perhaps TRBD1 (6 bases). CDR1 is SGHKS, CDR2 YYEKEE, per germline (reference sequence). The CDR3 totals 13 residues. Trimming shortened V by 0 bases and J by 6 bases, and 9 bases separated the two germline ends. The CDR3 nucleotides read TGTGCCAGCAGCTTGGGCTACAGGGATGGCTACACCTTC. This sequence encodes CASSLGYRDGYTF.

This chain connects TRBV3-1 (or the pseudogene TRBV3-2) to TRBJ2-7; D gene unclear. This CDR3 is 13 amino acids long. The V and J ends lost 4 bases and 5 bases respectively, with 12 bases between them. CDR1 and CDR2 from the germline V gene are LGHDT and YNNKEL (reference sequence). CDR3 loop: CASSPTGRDEQYV. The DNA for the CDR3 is TGTGCCAGCAGCCCTACGGGCAGAGACGAGCAGTACGTC.

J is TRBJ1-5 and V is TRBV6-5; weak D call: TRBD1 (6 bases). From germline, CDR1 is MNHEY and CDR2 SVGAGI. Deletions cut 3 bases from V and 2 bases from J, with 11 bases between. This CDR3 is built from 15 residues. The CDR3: CASSYNRAGNQPQHF. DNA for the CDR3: TGTGCCAGCAGTTATAACAGGGCCGGCAATCAGCCCCAGCATTTT.